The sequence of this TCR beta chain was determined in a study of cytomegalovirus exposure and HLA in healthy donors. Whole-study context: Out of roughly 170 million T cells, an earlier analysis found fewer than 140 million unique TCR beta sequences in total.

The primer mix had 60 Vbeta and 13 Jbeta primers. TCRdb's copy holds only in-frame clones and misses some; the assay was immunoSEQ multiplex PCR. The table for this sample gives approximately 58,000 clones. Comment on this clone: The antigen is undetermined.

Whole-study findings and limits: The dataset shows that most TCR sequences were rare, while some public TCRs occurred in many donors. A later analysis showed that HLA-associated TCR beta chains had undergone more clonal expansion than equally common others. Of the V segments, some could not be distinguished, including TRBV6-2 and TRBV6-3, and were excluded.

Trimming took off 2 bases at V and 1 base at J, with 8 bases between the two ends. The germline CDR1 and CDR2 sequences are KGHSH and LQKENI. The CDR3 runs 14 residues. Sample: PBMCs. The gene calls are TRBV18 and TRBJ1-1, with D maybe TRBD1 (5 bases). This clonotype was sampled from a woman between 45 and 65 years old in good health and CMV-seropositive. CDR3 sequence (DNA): TGTGCCAGCTCACCAGGGGGGAGGAACACTGAAGCTTTCTTT. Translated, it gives CASSPGGRNTEAFF.